Below, 17 T cell receptor beta chains from the same sample are listed, as sequenced in a study of Ad26.COV2.S vaccination and SARS-CoV-2 variants. Treatment indicated: roughly 19 received Ad26.COV2.S at low or high dose, single or two shots; roughly 5 received placebo; per-sample allocation not given. After the first vaccine or placebo injection, samples were drawn on day 63. Sequenced by immunoSEQ multiplex PCR; TCRdb stores in-frame clones only, minus some. The data show 440,000 or so clones, 80% to 90% seen once. The material sequenced was peripheral blood, taken in a trial of Ad26.COV2.S vaccine versus placebo. These receptors all come from a person aged 18-65 years who received the Ad26.COV2.S COVID-19 vaccine or a placebo.

V usage is TRBV27 and J usage is TRBJ1-2; TRBD1 agrees at 12 bases. The V gene end was trimmed by 6 bases and the J gene end by 4 bases; junction bases not matched to a gene: 12. The CDR3 is 17 amino acids. Germline loops: CDR1 MNHEY, CDR2 SMNVEV (reference sequence). CDR3 loop: CASSKTGTGGSFYGYTF. The CDR3 nucleotides read TGTGCCAGCAGCAAAACCGGGACAGGGGGCTCTTTCTATGGCTACACCTTC.

The chain employs TRBV5-3 and TRBJ2-7; TRBD2 aligns across 10 bases. TRBV5-3 is an open reading frame whose function is uncertain. The junction had 7 bases not matched to a gene; V was cut back by 10 bases and J by 0 bases. CDR3 length: 14 residues. CDR3 loop: CAGEASGGSYEQYF. DNA for the CDR3: TGTGCCGGCGAGGCTAGCGGGGGCTCCTACGAGCAGTACTTC.

This clone has more than one count but fewer than ten. The V and J genes are TRBV2 and TRBJ2-7; 7 bases line up with TRBD1. Per germline, CDR1 SNHLY and CDR2 FYNNEI. This CDR3 has 13 amino acids. Losses at the gene ends were 5 bases for V and 6 bases for J; bases not matched to a gene: 7. The CDR3 loop is CASSRATGPEQYF. The DNA of the CDR3 is TGTGCCAGCAGTCGAGCGACAGGGCCCGAGCAGTACTTC. Full variable domain (missing parts from reference TRBV2 and TRBJ2-7): EPEVTQTPSHQVTQMGQEVILRCVPISNHLYFYWYRQILGQKVEFLVSFYNNEISEKSEIFDDQFSVERPDGSNFTLKIRSTKLEDSAMYFCASSRATGPEQYFGPGTRLTVT.

The genes are TRBV4-2 and TRBJ1-4, with D unclear. Germline V gives CDR1 LGHNA, CDR2 YNFKEQ. Trimming left V 2 bases short and J 8 bases short, with 21 bases between. CDR3 size: 17 residues. The CDR3 nucleotides are TGTGCCAGCAGCCAAAAAACCGCGGGGAGGGTGGGGGAAAAACTGTTTTTT. Translation: CASSQKTAGRVGEKLFF.

Points on this clone: Different DNA sequences within this sample yield the same CDR3. This chain joins TRBV18 and TRBJ2-5; the D gene is possibly TRBD2 (6 bases). Germline CDR1 is KGHSH and CDR2 is LQKENI. There are 14 residues in the CDR3. V was trimmed by 3 bases and J by 2 bases, leaving 10 bases between them. The CDR3 region is CASSPNRGQETQYF. The CDR3 DNA follows: TGTGCCAGCTCACCGAATCGGGGGCAAGAGACCCAGTACTTC.

The genes are TRBV6-2 or TRBV6-3 and TRBJ2-3, with a possible D match to TRBD2 (6 bases). Germline V gene lookup returns CDR1 MNHEY and CDR2 SVGEGT. The CDR3 spans 15 residues. Trimming stripped 4 bases from V and 3 bases from J, with 14 bases between. For the CDR3, the DNA is TGTGCCAGCAGTTTTTTGATCGGGAGAACAGATACGCAGTATTTT. It specifies CASSFLIGRTDTQYF.

The chain employs TRBV28 and TRBJ2-7; D is tentatively TRBD1 or TRBD2 (5 bases each). V shed 1 base and J shed 3 bases, with 16 bases lying between them. CDR3 length: 16 residues. The germline CDR1 and CDR2 sequences are MDHEN and SYDVKM. Here the CDR3 DNA reads TGTGCCAGCAGTTTATATCCGGGACCAAAACACTACGAGCAGTACTTC. Its translation is CASSLYPGPKHYEQYF.

The chain is built from TRBV7-2 and TRBJ2-5; TRBD1 matches at 8 bases. The V and J ends lost 2 bases and 7 bases, in that order; junction bases with no gene match: 12. The CDR3 runs 16 residues. Per germline, CDR1 SGHTA and CDR2 FQGNSA. The CDR3 is CASSLRRGTGPGTQYF. CDR3 sequence (DNA): TGTGCCAGCAGCTTACGTAGGGGGACAGGTCCCGGGACCCAGTACTTC.

The V gene is TRBV3-1 (or the pseudogene TRBV3-2), the J gene TRBJ2-3; no reliable D call. Trimming left V 1 base short and J 6 bases short, with 5 bases between. Germline-derived CDR1 and CDR2 are LGHDT and YNNKEL (reference sequence). This CDR3 spans 12 amino acids. The DNA for the CDR3 is TGTGCCAGCAGCCAAGTCGTTGATACGCAGTATTTT. Translated: CASSQVVDTQYF.

The chain links TRBV6-5 to TRBJ2-1, with 8 positions matching TRBD1. Germline CDR1 is MNHEY and CDR2 is SVGAGI. V lost 6 bases, J lost 6 bases, and 7 bases stayed unmatched. This CDR3 is built from 14 residues. In DNA, the CDR3 is TGTGCCAGCAGGGGACAGGTACAGGCCAATGAGCAGTTCTTC. Amino acids: CASRGQVQANEQFF.

The chain has TRBV5-4 and TRBJ2-7, with a tentative D call TRBD2 (6 bases). V was clipped by 3 bases and J by 4 bases, with 11 bases between them. The CDR3 is 13 amino acids. CDR1 is SGHNT and CDR2 is YYREEE in the germline V gene (reference sequence). The CDR3 sequence: CASSSRGVYEQYF. The CDR3 DNA reads as TGTGCCAGCAGCTCCCGCGGGGTTTACGAGCAGTACTTC.

This clone has just a few counts. In nucleotides, the CDR3 is TGTGCCAGCAGTGAAGCTGGGACAGCCTCATGGCCCCAGCATTTT. Encoded protein: CASSEAGTASWPQHF. The chain recombines TRBV2 with TRBJ1-5; TRBD1 aligns across 7 bases. The CDR3 runs to 15 residues. In germline, CDR1 is SNHLY, CDR2 FYNNEI. The trim removed 0 bases at V and 9 bases at J, leaving 8 bases unmatched.

This chain uses TRBV3-1 (or the pseudogene TRBV3-2) with TRBJ2-5; either TRBD1 or TRBD2 may fit D (5 bases each). The CDR3 consists of 19 residues. CDR1 is LGHDT, CDR2 YNNKEL, per germline (reference sequence). With 1 base removed from V and 5 bases from J, the gap between germline ends came to 26 bases. The CDR3: CASSQARTEDGGLGETQYF. DNA for the CDR3: TGTGCCAGCAGCCAAGCCCGTACCGAGGATGGGGGTCTCGGGGAGACCCAGTACTTC.

This clone was seen only once. V and J are TRBV7-3 and TRBJ2-2; D uncertain. This CDR3 contains 14 residues. V lost 0 bases and J 6 bases, leaving 8 bases between the germline ends. Germline V CDR1 and CDR2: SGHTA, FQGTGA. CDR3 bases: TGTGCCAGCAGCTTAACGGACGGGCCCGGGGAGCTGTTTTTT. This codes for CASSLTDGPGELFF.

The CDR3 protein is CASSSAGQGSPAKNIQYF. CDR3 nucleotide sequence: TGTGCCAGCAGCTCGGCCGGACAGGGGAGTCCAGCCAAAAACATTCAGTACTTC. V usage is TRBV7-2 and J usage is TRBJ2-4, with 9 bases that match TRBD1. The V gene's germline CDR1 is SGHTA and CDR2 FQGNSA. Unmatched junction bases numbered 10, after V lost 4 bases and J lost 0 bases. The CDR3 extends over 18 amino acids.

The rearrangement joins TRBV30 to TRBJ1-2; 8 nucleotides align to TRBD1. The CDR3 has 14 residues. The V gene's germline CDR1 is GTSNPN and CDR2 SVGIG (reference sequence). The V and J ends lost 3 bases and 2 bases, in that order; junction bases with no gene match: 5. The CDR3 sequence: CAWSYGQGNYGYTF. The DNA for the CDR3 is TGTGCCTGGAGCTATGGACAGGGAAACTATGGCTACACCTTC.

Here the CDR3 DNA reads TGTGCCAGCAGCCCCAGGGGGGAGGGCCGTCGGAATGAGCAGTTCTTC. It codes for CASSPRGEGRRNEQFF. V is TRBV5-4 and J is TRBJ2-1; D possibly matches TRBD1 or TRBD2 (7 bases each). The length of the CDR3 is 16 residues. Between the trimmed V and J ends, which lost 4 bases and 7 bases, there was a span of 21 bases. Per the germline V gene, CDR1 is SGHNT and CDR2 is YYREEE (reference sequence).